The rows below give T cell receptor beta chains drawn from one sample of a study of Ad26.COV2.S vaccination and SARS-CoV-2 variants. Profiling relied on immunoSEQ multiplex PCR, and the TCRdb table lists in-frame clones only, not all of them. The sample yields 400,000 to 500,000 clones, roughly 89% seen once. The sample here was peripheral blood, taken in a trial of Ad26.COV2.S vaccine versus placebo. The origin of the receptors is a person aged 18-60 years who received the Ad26.COV2.S COVID-19 vaccine or a placebo. CDR3s include the opening cysteine and the closing phenylalanine or tryptophan. The order of the fields is J gene, V gene, CDR3 protein.

J gene: TRBJ2-2; V gene: TRBV7-9; CDR3 protein: CASQGGDDTGELFF
J gene: TRBJ2-1; V gene: TRBV6-1; CDR3 protein: CASSDTGTGVNEQFF
J gene: TRBJ1-1; V gene: TRBV5-1; CDR3 protein: CASSLEGWGTEAFF
J gene: TRBJ2-1; V gene: TRBV6-1; CDR3 protein: CASSEVRYNEQFF
J gene: TRBJ1-5; V gene: TRBV6-4; CDR3 protein: CASSASQNDRSVYNQPQHF
J gene: TRBJ2-3; V gene: TRBV27; CDR3 protein: CASSSPSLASTDTQYF
J gene: TRBJ2-2; V gene: TRBV6-5; CDR3 protein: CASSYAENWELFF
J gene: TRBJ1-1; V gene: TRBV6-5; CDR3 protein: CASSSGGGVFF
J gene: TRBJ2-3; V gene: TRBV2; CDR3 protein: CAGTLAGGGPTDTQYF
J gene: TRBJ1-6; V gene: TRBV5-1; CDR3 protein: CASSLDDNSPLHF
J gene: TRBJ2-1; V gene: TRBV7-8; CDR3 protein: CASSLWGGELDEQFF
J gene: TRBJ2-2; V gene: TRBV4-3; CDR3 protein: CASSIRLQGPNTGELFF
J gene: TRBJ2-3; V gene: TRBV7-3; CDR3 protein: CASSFRPSTDTQYF
J gene: TRBJ1-2; V gene: TRBV6-6; CDR3 protein: CASSLQEANYGYTF
J gene: TRBJ1-1; V gene: TRBV12-3/TRBV12-4; CDR3 protein: CASSLFADTEAFF
J gene: TRBJ1-5; V gene: TRBV19; CDR3 protein: CASSILVGWQPQHF
J gene: TRBJ1-5; V gene: TRBV2; CDR3 protein: CASSLGPLNQPQHF
J gene: TRBJ2-1; V gene: TRBV7-2; CDR3 protein: CASSPPSGGNNEQFF
J gene: TRBJ2-5; V gene: TRBV5-4; CDR3 protein: CASSRTGLSEETQYF
J gene: TRBJ1-1; V gene: TRBV7-9; CDR3 protein: CASSSYPTLWGDTEAFF
J gene: TRBJ2-1; V gene: TRBV9; CDR3 protein: CASSATIAGGQNEQFF
J gene: TRBJ2-7; V gene: TRBV18; CDR3 protein: CASSPLRGGIHEQYF
J gene: TRBJ2-1; V gene: TRBV15; CDR3 protein: CATSREGAGAAYNEQFF
J gene: TRBJ2-5; V gene: TRBV12-2; CDR3 protein: CASRRSLLAGGETQYF
J gene: TRBJ1-1; V gene: TRBV9; CDR3 protein: CASSVGTANTEAFF
J gene: TRBJ1-2; V gene: TRBV6-5; CDR3 protein: CASSRQGYGYTF
J gene: TRBJ1-2; V gene: TRBV19; CDR3 protein: CASSIQGQGYTF
J gene: TRBJ2-4; V gene: TRBV18; CDR3 protein: CASSPREGMQNIQYF
J gene: TRBJ2-7; V gene: TRBV12-3/TRBV12-4; CDR3 protein: CASSLYRSYEQYF
J gene: TRBJ2-7; V gene: TRBV7-9; CDR3 protein: CASSFGGTGGDEQYF
J gene: TRBJ1-2; V gene: TRBV9; CDR3 protein: CASSDSSGVSPTHGYGYTF
J gene: TRBJ2-1; V gene: TRBV27; CDR3 protein: CASSFRRENEQFF
J gene: TRBJ1-2; V gene: TRBV4-1; CDR3 protein: CASGQGNYGYTF
J gene: TRBJ2-5; V gene: TRBV29-1; CDR3 protein: CSADPRVRETQYF
J gene: TRBJ1-2; V gene: TRBV29-1; CDR3 protein: CSVTPGTGFGYTF
J gene: TRBJ1-4; V gene: TRBV7-2; CDR3 protein: CASTTGQGAEKLFF
J gene: TRBJ2-2; V gene: TRBV5-1; CDR3 protein: CASSFSQGSTGELFF
J gene: TRBJ2-2; V gene: TRBV11-3; CDR3 protein: CASSLGSTGELFF
J gene: TRBJ1-5; V gene: TRBV7-8; CDR3 protein: CASSLGRAGAEQPQHF
J gene: TRBJ1-4; V gene: TRBV19; CDR3 protein: CASSIVQGATNEKLFF
J gene: TRBJ2-5; V gene: TRBV7-2; CDR3 protein: CASSLDGGRETQYF
J gene: TRBJ2-2; V gene: TRBV3-1/TRBV3-2; CDR3 protein: CASSPMGKFGLGELFF
J gene: TRBJ2-6; V gene: TRBV11-3; CDR3 protein: CASSLELSGANVLTF
J gene: TRBJ2-5; V gene: TRBV5-1; CDR3 protein: CASSLIPGRPQETQYF
J gene: TRBJ1-1; V gene: TRBV28; CDR3 protein: CASRERQGMNTEAFF
J gene: TRBJ2-5; V gene: TRBV28; CDR3 protein: CASSLLYRAGGQETQYF
J gene: TRBJ1-2; V gene: TRBV7-2; CDR3 protein: CASIRSGGYTTNYGYTF